This TCR beta chain was documented in a study of T cell repertoires in cytomegalovirus infection. Germline V gene lookup returns CDR1 MNHEY and CDR2 SVGAGI. V gave up 5 bases and J gave up 8 bases, with 22 bases separating them. The CDR3 sequence is 16 residues long. TCRdb used MiXCR to reprocess the reads, holding one entry per CDR3 protein. Seen here are about 770,000 distinct CDR3 sequences, about 27% observed once, and the top ten hold approximately 14%. This clonotype turned up a few times. The target antigen is unknown. The V gene is TRBV6-5, the J gene TRBJ2-1; perhaps D is TRBD1 or TRBD2 (5 bases each). The receptor's source is a human donor in good health (CMV status not recorded). Some clones in this sample may be carry-over from other donors' samples. This specimen was cultured CD8+ T cells from PBMCs, taken from culture after CMV antigen stimulation. This chain's CDR3 is CASSATPGRAMDEQFF. The CDR3 DNA reads TGTGCCAGCAGTGCTACCCCGGGACGTGCTATGGATGAGCAGTTCTTC.